This TCR beta chain is from a study of blood T cells in healthy people across ages. Study-level findings and limits: Unsorted PBMCs ruled out conclusive naive versus antigen-experienced comparison. As age increased, TCR beta diversity per million T cells fell in a roughly linear fashion.

Primers used in a second PCR of about 7 to 12 cycles were a sample-barcoded 5' primer and a J-beta primer mix. Paired-end reads containing CDR3 totaled no fewer than 3 million for each sample. MiXCR, run by TCRdb on the 5' RACE reads, gives a single entry per CDR3 protein. The table has 1.5 million to 2 million distinct CDR3 sequences, around 40% seen once. The table lists this clonotype with a count of one. Its antigen is not known. A much larger clonotype is one base distant, so this may be a read error. The sample providers were healthy Caucasian people from Russia, aged roughly 6 to 90. Per germline, CDR1 SNHLY and CDR2 FYNNEI. V shed 5 bases and J 6 bases; nucleotides not matched to a gene: 6. The CDR3 is made up of 14 amino acids.

The receptor was derived from a human donor in good health. Sequencing was carried out using blood. The V and J genes are TRBV2 and TRBJ2-5; 10 nucleotides agree with TRBD2. The chain's CDR3 is CASSTGTSEKTQYF. CDR3 nucleotides: TGTGCCAGCAGTACCGGGACTAGCGAAAAGACCCAGTACTTC.